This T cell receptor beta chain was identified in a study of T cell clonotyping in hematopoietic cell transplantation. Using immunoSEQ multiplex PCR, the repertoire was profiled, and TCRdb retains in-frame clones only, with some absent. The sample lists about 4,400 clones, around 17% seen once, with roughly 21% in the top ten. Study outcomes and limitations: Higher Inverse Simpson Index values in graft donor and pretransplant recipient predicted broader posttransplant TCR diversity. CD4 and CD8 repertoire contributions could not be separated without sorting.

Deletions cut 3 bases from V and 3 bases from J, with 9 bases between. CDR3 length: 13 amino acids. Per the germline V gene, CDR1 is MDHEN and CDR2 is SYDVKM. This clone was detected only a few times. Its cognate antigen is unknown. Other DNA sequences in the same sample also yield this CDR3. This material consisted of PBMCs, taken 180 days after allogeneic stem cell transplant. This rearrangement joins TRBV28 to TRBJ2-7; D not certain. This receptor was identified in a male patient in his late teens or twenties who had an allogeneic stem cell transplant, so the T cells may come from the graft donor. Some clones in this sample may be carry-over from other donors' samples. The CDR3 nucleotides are TGTGCCAGCAGTTTCGGATTGGACTACGAGCAGTACTTC. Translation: CASSFGLDYEQYF.